The T cell receptor beta chain under discussion was sequenced for a study of T cells in Graves' hyperthyroidism and ophthalmopathy. Study outcomes and limitations: It was a median about 6 months before onset that the model predicted ophthalmopathy.

This clonotype was counted ten times or more. Its antigen is undetermined. V was shortened by 8 bases and J by 6 bases, with 17 bases between the two germline ends. This CDR3 is built from 13 residues. Germline CDR1 reads SEHNR; CDR2 reads FQNEAQ (reference sequence). Patients between 18 and 65 years old had hyperthyroidism, newly diagnosed and lasting under 2 months. Diagnostic assessment was based on clinical symptoms, serum thyroxine and TRAb, thyroid ultrasound and orbital computed tomography. A roughly 9.7 ml volume of fresh peripheral blood provided the PBMCs. RNA transcripts yielded amplified TCR beta CDR3 regions. The HTBI primer set drove a first-round RT-PCR of the TCR CDR3. Each CDR3 protein gets one entry after TCRdb re-called the multiplex PCR reads with MiXCR. Here the sample spans a few hundred thousand distinct CDR3 sequences, about a fifth being singletons.

The receptor was derived from a young woman with Graves' hyperthyroidism. The genes are TRBV7-9 and TRBJ2-7, with D unclear. Sequencing was carried out using blood. The CDR3 loop reads CASRTEGLGEQYF. The CDR3 DNA reads TGTGCCAGCCGCACGGAAGGCCTAGGCGAGCAGTACTTC. The full variable domain, with the rest looked up from reference TRBV7-9 and TRBJ2-7, is DTGVSQNPRHKITKRGQNVTFRCDPISEHNRLYWYRQTLGQGPEFLTYFQNEAQLEKSRLLSDRFSAERPKGSFSTLEIQRTEQGDSAMYLCASRTEGLGEQYFGPGTRLTVT.